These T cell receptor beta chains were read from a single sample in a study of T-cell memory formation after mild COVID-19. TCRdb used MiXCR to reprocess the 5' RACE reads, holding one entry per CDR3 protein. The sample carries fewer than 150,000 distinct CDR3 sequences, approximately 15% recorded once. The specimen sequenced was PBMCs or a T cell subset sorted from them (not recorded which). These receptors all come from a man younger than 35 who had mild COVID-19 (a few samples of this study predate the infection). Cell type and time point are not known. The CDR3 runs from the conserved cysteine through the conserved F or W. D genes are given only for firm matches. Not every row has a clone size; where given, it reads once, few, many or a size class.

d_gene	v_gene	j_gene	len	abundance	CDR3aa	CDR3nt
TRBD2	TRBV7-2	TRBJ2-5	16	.	CASSTRLAGGRETQYF	TGTGCCAGCAGCACGCGACTAGCGGGGGGCCGGGAGACCCAGTACTTC
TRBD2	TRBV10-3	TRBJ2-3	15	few	CAISTTSGGTDTQYF	TGTGCCATCAGTACCACTAGCGGGGGTACAGATACGCAGTATTTT
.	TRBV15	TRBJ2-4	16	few	CATSRTGVWGKNIQYF	TGTGCCACCAGCAGAACGGGGGTTTGGGGCAAAAACATTCAGTACTTC
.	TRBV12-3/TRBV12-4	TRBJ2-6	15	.	CASSLLPPGANVLTF	TGTGCCAGCAGTTTACTACCTCCTGGGGCCAACGTCCTGACTTTC
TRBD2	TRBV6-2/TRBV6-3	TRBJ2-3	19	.	CASSHTGTSGVPSTDTQYF	TGTGCCAGCAGTCACACCGGGACTAGCGGGGTACCTAGCACAGATACGCAGTATTTT
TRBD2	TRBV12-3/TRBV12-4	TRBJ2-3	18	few	CASSAGSSGGTSTDTQYF	TGTGCCAGCAGTGCCGGATCTAGCGGGGGGACTAGCACAGATACGCAGTATTTT
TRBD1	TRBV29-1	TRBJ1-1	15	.	CSVLDRRGSLTEAFF	TGCAGCGTTTTGGACAGGCGGGGGTCCCTTACTGAAGCTTTCTTT
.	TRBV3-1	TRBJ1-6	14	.	CASSQEGARPPLHF	TGTGCCAGCAGCCAAGAGGGAGCGAGGCCACCCCTCCACTTT
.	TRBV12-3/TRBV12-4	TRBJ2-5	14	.	CASSFLNEGETQYF	TGTGCCAGCAGCTTTCTGAACGAGGGGGAGACCCAGTACTTC
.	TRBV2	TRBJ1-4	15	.	CASSEVEGAGEKLFF	TGTGCCAGCAGTGAAGTAGAAGGGGCTGGGGAAAAACTGTTTTTT
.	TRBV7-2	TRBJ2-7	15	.	CASSFYTSRSYEQYF	TGTGCCAGCAGCTTTTATACTAGCCGATCCTACGAGCAGTACTTC
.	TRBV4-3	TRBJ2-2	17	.	CASSQVGSPTNTGELFF	TGCGCCAGCAGCCAAGTGGGCAGCCCAACGAACACCGGGGAGCTGTTTTTT
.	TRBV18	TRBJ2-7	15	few	CASSPRGRSSYEQYF	TGTGCCAGCTCCCCCCGTGGCCGAAGCTCCTACGAGCAGTACTTC
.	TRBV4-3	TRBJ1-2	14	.	CASIQETATYGYTF	TGCGCCAGCATCCAAGAAACAGCGACCTATGGCTACACCTTC
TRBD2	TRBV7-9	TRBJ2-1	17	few	CASSSSEGRGGFDEQFF	TGTGCCAGCAGCTCCTCGGAGGGGCGGGGGGGCTTCGATGAGCAGTTCTTC
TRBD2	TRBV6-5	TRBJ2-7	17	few	CASSYSGFGLAAYEQYF	TGTGCCAGCAGTTACTCGGGTTTTGGTCTAGCGGCTTACGAGCAGTACTTC
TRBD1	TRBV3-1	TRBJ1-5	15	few	CASSQDGTGYQPQHF	TGTGCCAGCAGCCAAGATGGGACAGGGTATCAGCCCCAGCATTTT
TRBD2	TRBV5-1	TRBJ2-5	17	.	CASSDPGAGGPVETQYF	TGCGCCAGCAGCGACCCGGGAGCGGGGGGGCCAGTAGAGACCCAGTACTTC
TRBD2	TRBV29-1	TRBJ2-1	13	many	CSVVAGGSLEQFF	TGCAGCGTTGTAGCGGGGGGCTCTCTGGAGCAGTTCTTC
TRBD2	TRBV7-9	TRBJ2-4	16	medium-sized	CASSASGGLAKNIQYF	TGTGCCAGCAGCGCCAGCGGGGGGCTAGCCAAAAACATTCAGTACTTC
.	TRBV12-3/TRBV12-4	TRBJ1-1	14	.	CASSLRGGNPEAFF	TGTGCCAGCAGTTTACGGGGGGGGAACCCTGAAGCTTTCTTT
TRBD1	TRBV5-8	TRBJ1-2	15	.	CASSWGDRPNYGCTF	TGTGCCAGCAGCTGGGGGGACAGGCCAAACTATGGCTGCACCTTC
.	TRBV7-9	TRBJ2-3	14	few	CASSLAIGLQLVYF	TGTGCCAGCAGCTTAGCGATTGGACTACAGCTCGTGTATTTT
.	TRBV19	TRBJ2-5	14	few	CASSIGLAAETQYF	TGTGCCAGTAGTATAGGATTGGCAGCGGAGACCCAGTACTTC
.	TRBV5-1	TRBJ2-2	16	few	CASRPRQVFEYGELFF	TGCGCCAGCAGACCGAGGCAGGTGTTTGAATACGGGGAGCTGTTTTTT
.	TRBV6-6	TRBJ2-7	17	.	CASSSHAGLTSSYEQYF	TGTGCCAGCAGTAGTCACGCCGGACTTACCTCTTCCTACGAGCAGTACTTC
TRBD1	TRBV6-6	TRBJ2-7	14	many	CASSDRGVSYEQYF	TGTGCCAGTTCAGACAGGGGTGTTTCCTACGAGCAGTACTTC
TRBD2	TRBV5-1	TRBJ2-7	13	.	CASSTERGDEQYF	TGCGCCAGCAGTACCGAGCGGGGAGACGAGCAGTACTTC
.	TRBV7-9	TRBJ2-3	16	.	CASSPLYEGSTDTQYF	TGTGCCAGCAGCCCCCTTTACGAGGGAAGCACAGATACGCAGTATTTT
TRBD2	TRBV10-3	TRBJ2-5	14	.	CAISDGLAGATQYF	TGTGCCATCAGTGATGGACTAGCGGGGGCGACCCAGTACTTC
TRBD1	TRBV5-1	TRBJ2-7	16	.	CASSLILGQRPYEQYF	TGCGCCAGCAGCTTGATCTTGGGACAGCGACCCTACGAGCAGTACTTC
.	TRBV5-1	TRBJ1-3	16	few	CASSPQGPISGNTIYF	TGCGCCAGCAGCCCGCAGGGACCGATCTCTGGAAACACCATATATTTT
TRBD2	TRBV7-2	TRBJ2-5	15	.	CASRILAGGRETQYF	TGTGCCAGCAGGATTCTAGCGGGGGGAAGGGAGACCCAGTACTTC